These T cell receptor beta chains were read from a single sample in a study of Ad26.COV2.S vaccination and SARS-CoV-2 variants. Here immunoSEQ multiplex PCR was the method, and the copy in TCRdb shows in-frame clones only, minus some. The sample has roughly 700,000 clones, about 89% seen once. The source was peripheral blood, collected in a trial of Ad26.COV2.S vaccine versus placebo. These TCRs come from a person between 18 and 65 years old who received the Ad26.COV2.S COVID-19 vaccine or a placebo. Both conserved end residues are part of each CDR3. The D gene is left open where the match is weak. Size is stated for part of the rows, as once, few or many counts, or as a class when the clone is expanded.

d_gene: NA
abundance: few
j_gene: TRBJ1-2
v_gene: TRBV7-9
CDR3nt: TGTGCCAGCAGCTTAGGTGCGTTAGCTAACTATGGCTACACCTTC
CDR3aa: CASSLGALANYGYTF

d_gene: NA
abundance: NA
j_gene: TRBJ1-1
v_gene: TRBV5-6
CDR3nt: TGTGCCAGCAGCCGGGGAACGTTTCAAGAAGCTTTCTTT
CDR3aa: CASSRGTFQEAFF

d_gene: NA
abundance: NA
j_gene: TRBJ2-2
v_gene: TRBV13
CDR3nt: TGTGCCAGCAGCCCCCCTTCGCTTTCCGGGGAGCTGTTTTTT
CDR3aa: CASSPPSLSGELFF

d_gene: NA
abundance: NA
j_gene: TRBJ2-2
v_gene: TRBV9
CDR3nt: TGTGCCAGCAGCGTAGGGGGACGGACCGGGGAGCTGTTTTTT
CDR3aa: CASSVGGRTGELFF

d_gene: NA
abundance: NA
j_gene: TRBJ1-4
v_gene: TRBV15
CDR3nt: TGTGCCACCAGCAGATCCGGGACTGCTTCAACTAATGAAAAACTGTTTTTT
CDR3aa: CATSRSGTASTNEKLFF

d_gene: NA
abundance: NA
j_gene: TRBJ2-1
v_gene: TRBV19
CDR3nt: TGTGCCAGTTGGGAGAACAATGAGCAGTTCTTC
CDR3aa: CASWENNEQFF

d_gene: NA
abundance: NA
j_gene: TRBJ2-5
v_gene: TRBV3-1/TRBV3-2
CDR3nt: TGTGCCAGCAGGAGGGACACCCAAGAGACCCAGTACTTC
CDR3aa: CASRRDTQETQYF

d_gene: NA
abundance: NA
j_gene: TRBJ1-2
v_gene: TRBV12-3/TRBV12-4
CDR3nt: TGTGCCAGCAGCACAGGGTTTACTGGCTACACCTTC
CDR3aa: CASSTGFTGYTF

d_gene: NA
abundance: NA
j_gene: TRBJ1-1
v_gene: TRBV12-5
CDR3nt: TGTGCTAGTCCTCCCTTTTGGGGATGGAACACTGAAGCTTTCTTT
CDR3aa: CASPPFWGWNTEAFF

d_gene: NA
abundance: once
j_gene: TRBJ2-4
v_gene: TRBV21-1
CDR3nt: TGTGCCAGCAGCAGGGAGCGGGGGGGCCCCAAAAACATTCAGTACTTC
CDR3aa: CASSRERGGPKNIQYF

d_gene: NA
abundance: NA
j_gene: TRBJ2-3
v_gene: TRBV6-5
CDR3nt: TGTGCCAGCAGTCGGAGGGAGGAGGATACGCAGTATTTT
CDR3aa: CASSRREEDTQYF

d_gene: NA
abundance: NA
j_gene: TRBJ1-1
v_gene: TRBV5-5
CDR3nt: TGTGCCAGCAGCTTGGCCGGGATCGGGACTGAAGCTTTCTTT
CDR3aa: CASSLAGIGTEAFF

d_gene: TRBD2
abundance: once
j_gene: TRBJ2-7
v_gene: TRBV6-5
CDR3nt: TGTGCCAGCAGGATTAGCGGGGAATACGAGCAGTACTTC
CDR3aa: CASRISGEYEQYF

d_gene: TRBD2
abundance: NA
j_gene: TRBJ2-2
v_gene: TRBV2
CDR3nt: TGTGCCAGCGGAGTCTCGGGAGGGTTGAACACCGGGGAGCTGTTTTTT
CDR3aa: CASGVSGGLNTGELFF

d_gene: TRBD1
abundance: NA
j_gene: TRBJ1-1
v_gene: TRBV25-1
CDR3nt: TGTGCCAGCAGTGGGACAGGGGTCACTGAAGCTTTCTTT
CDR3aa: CASSGTGVTEAFF

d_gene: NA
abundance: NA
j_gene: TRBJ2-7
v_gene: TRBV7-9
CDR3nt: TGTGCCAGCAGCCAAGACTTGTCGGGGGCTGACGAGCAGTACTTC
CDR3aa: CASSQDLSGADEQYF

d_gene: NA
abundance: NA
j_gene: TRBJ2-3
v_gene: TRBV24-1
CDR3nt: TGTGCCACCAGTGCTGACGGGGCTCCGGGAACAGATACGCAGTATTTT
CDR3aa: CATSADGAPGTDTQYF

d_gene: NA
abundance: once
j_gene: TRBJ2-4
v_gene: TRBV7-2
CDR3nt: TGTGCCAGCAGCTTAGTTCTCGGAATAGCCAAAAACATTCAGTACTTC
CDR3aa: CASSLVLGIAKNIQYF

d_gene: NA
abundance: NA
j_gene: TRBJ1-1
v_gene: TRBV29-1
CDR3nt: TGCAGCGTTCAGGACACCACTGAAGCTTTCTTT
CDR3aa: CSVQDTTEAFF

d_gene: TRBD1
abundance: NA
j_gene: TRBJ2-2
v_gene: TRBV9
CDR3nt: TGTGCCAGCAGCGTAGGACGGACAGGGGGCACCGGGGAGCTGTTTTTT
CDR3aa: CASSVGRTGGTGELFF

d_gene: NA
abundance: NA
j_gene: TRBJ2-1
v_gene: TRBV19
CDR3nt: TGTGCCAGTAGCCCCTCGGGGGCCCCCTACAATGAGCAGTTCTTC
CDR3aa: CASSPSGAPYNEQFF

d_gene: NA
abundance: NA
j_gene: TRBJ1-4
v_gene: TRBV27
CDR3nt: TGTGCCAGCAGTTTAAGGAGATCAACTAATGAAAAACTGTTTTTT
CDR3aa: CASSLRRSTNEKLFF